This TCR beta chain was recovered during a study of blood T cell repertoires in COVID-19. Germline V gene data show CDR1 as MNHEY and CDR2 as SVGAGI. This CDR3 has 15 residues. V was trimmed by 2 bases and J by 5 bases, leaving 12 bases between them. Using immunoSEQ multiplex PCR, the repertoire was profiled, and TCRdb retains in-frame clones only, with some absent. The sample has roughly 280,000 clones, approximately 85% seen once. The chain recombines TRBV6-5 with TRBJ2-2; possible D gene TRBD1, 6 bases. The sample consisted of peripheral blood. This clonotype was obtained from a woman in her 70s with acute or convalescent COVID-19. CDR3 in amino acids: CASSYRAGVTGELFF. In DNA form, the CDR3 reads TGTGCCAGCAGTTACCGGGCAGGGGTGACCGGGGAGCTGTTTTTT.